The sequence of this T cell receptor beta chain was determined in a study of blood T cell repertoires in COVID-19. At the level of the study: Sites in the United States, Italy and Spain provided acute and convalescent COVID-19 samples.

The CDR3 spans 16 residues. The V and J ends lost 4 bases and 8 bases respectively, with 23 bases between them. Germline V gene sequence: CDR1 SNHLY, CDR2 FYNNEI. Clones were read by immunoSEQ multiplex PCR, and TCRdb kept only the in-frame ones, dropping some. Of a few hundred thousand clones in the sample, about 91% were seen once. About this clone itself: A much larger clone differs from this one at a single base, so this may be a read error.

The rearrangement joins TRBV2 to TRBJ1-1, with D possibly being TRBD1 (6 bases). Input material: peripheral blood. The TCR comes from a woman younger than 45 with COVID-19, enrolled during active disease. The CDR3 DNA follows: TGTGCCAGCAGTGTGGCGGGGGCCGTAGGAACTTTCGAAGCTTTCTTT. This codes for CASSVAGAVGTFEAFF.